The next 4 T cell receptor beta chains were all read from a single sample in a study of cytomegalovirus exposure and HLA in healthy donors (TCRdb year 2017). Receptors were amplified or captured by the immunoSEQ multiplex PCR assay. For the multiplex PCR, a mixture combining 60 forward primers for TCR Vbeta segments and 13 reverse primers for TCR Jbeta segments was used. TCRdb took over this immuneACCESS table, retaining in-frame rearrangements with V and J assigned. Such tables are incomplete; in checked studies, under half of the missing clones stem from an unresolved V gene, and the remainder is unexplained. For this sample the table gives some 110,000 clones, of which approximately 80% were detected only once. The ten biggest clones cover 10% to 15% of the sample. Sequencing was carried out using PBMCs. The receptors derive from a woman aged 40 to 50 in good health and CMV-seropositive.

The chain joins TRBV7-8 to TRBJ1-6; the D is unclear. The germline V gene has CDR1 SGHVS and CDR2 FQNEAQ. V was trimmed by 0 bases and J by 15 bases, leaving 18 bases between them. The CDR3 extends over 15 amino acids. The CDR3 region is CASSLAGGNGVDLHF. The CDR3 DNA follows: TGTGCCAGCAGCTTAGCAGGAGGGAATGGAGTTGACCTCCACTTT.

This clone was recorded only once. The chain joins TRBV7-3 to TRBJ2-6, with D possibly matching TRBD1 (6 bases). Between the trimmed V and J ends, which lost 6 bases and 2 bases, there was a span of 11 bases. Germline V CDR1 and CDR2: SGHTA, FQGTGA. The CDR3 runs 15 residues. The CDR3 loop reads CASSPAGAGANVLTF. The CDR3 nucleotides are TGTGCCAGCAGTCCCGCAGGGGCTGGGGCCAACGTCCTGACTTTC. Filled out from reference TRBV7-3 and TRBJ2-6, the complete variable domain reads GAGVSQTPSNKVTEKGKYVELRCDPISGHTALYWYRQSLGQGPEFLIYFQGTGAADDSGLPNDRFFAVRPEGSVSTLKIQRTERGDSAVYLCASSPAGAGANVLTFGAGSRLTVL.

The chain carries TRBV2 and TRBJ1-1; TRBD1 matches at 7 bases. The V gene's germline CDR1 is SNHLY and CDR2 FYNNEI. The ends lost 2 bases at V and 11 bases at J; junction bases unmatched: 5. CDR3 size: 12 residues. The CDR3 loop reads CASSEQGDRAFF. The CDR3 DNA reads TGTGCCAGCAGTGAACAGGGGGATAGGGCTTTCTTT.

A few counts support this clone. CDR3 bases: TGTGCCTGGGGGATACAAGGACTAGCGAACTACGAGCAGTACTTC. Its protein is CAWGIQGLANYEQYF. The chain employs TRBV30 and TRBJ2-7; 9 positions match TRBD2. Trimming took 5 bases from V and 3 from J; bases not matched to a gene: 11. Germline V gene sequence: CDR1 GTSNPN, CDR2 SVGIG (reference sequence). This CDR3 comprises 15 residues.